Included here is one T cell receptor beta chain sequence, with context. The entry originates in a study of blood T cell repertoires in COVID-19. Repertoires were generated with immunoSEQ multiplex PCR, while TCRdb's copy carries only in-frame clones and drops some. The sample includes some 200,000 clones, 94% of them seen just once. The V gene end was trimmed by 4 bases and the J gene end by 5 bases; junction bases not matched to a gene: 9. The CDR3 runs 15 residues. CDR1 SGHDN and CDR2 FVKESK come from the germline V gene. The receptor was isolated from a man aged 30 to 45 with COVID-19, enrolled during active disease. This chain links TRBV14 with TRBJ1-2; TRBD1 aligns across 8 bases. The material sequenced was peripheral blood. The CDR3 DNA follows: TGTGCCAGCAGCCGCCTACAGGGGGGTGTGTATGGCTACACCTTC. It yields the protein CASSRLQGGVYGYTF. The variable domain in full, completed from reference TRBV14 and TRBJ1-2, reads EAGVTQFPSHSVIEKGQTVTLRCDPISGHDNLYWYRRVMGKEIKFLLHFVKESKQDESGMPNNRFLAERTGGTYSTLKVQPAELEDSGVYFCASSRLQGGVYGYTFGSGTRLTVV.